Each of the 13 T cell receptor beta chains below was sequenced from the same sample in a study of OX40 agonist ivuxolimab in advanced cancers. This table comes from immunoSEQ multiplex PCR, and its TCRdb copy is limited to in-frame clones, with some not included. The sample comprises about 40,000 clones, 85% of which are singletons, and about a sixth rests with the top ten. The material was CD4+ or CD8+ T cells sorted from blood, obtained in a trial of the OX40 agonist ivuxolimab. The source of these receptors is an adult with an advanced solid tumor such as melanoma, head and neck, liver or kidney cancer.

The chain recombines TRBV25-1 with TRBJ1-2; tentative D call: TRBD1 (6 bases). Germline V CDR1 and CDR2: MGHDK, SYGVNS. CDR3 length: 14 amino acids. Trimming removed 6 bases from V and 13 bases from J, with 24 bases in between. CDR3 nucleotides: TGTGCCAGCAGGGAAAGTGGACAGACCCTAGGGTTCACCTTC. This translates into CASRESGQTLGFTF.

The chain uses TRBV2 and TRBJ1-5, with D tentatively TRBD1 (5 bases). V gave up 8 bases and J gave up 4 bases, with 15 bases separating them. The CDR3 totals 14 residues. The germline gives CDR1 SNHLY, CDR2 FYNNEI. The CDR3: CASGKTENNQPQHF. In DNA, the CDR3 is TGTGCCAGCGGTAAGACAGAGAATAATCAGCCCCAGCATTTT.

The chain joins TRBV18 to TRBJ2-7; D tentatively fits TRBD1 or TRBD2 (5 bases each). The V gene's germline CDR1 is KGHSH and CDR2 LQKENI. This CDR3 region has 15 residues. The V end lost 3 bases, the J end lost 2 bases, and 14 bases lay between the germline ends. The CDR3 protein is CASSPGWDGTYEQYF. In nucleotides, the CDR3 is TGTGCCAGCTCACCGGGGTGGGACGGCACCTACGAGCAGTACTTC.

The J gene is TRBJ1-1, the V gene TRBV5-5; D call uncertain. V was pared by 4 bases and J by 4 bases, with 17 bases between. CDR3 length equals 15 residues. Germline V gene lookup returns CDR1 SGHKS and CDR2 YYEKEE (reference sequence). The CDR3 bases are TGTGCCAGCAGCCTCGGTAGCACCCGCGGCACTGAAGCTTTCTTT. Amino acids: CASSLGSTRGTEAFF.

The chain carries TRBV12-5 and TRBJ2-1, with D possibly matching TRBD2 (5 bases). Germline V gene data show CDR1 as LGHNT and CDR2 as FRNRAP. Trimming removed 7 bases from V and 9 bases from J, with 13 bases in between. CDR3 length: 12 amino acids. The DNA for the CDR3 is TGTGCTAGTGCCCCCACGGGGATTGAGCAGTTCTTC. Encoded protein: CASAPTGIEQFF. Using reference TRBV12-5 and TRBJ2-1 for the parts outside the CDR3, the full variable domain is DARVTQTPRHKVTEMGQEVTMRCQPILGHNTVFWYRQTMMQGLELLAYFRNRAPLDDSGMPKDRFSAEMPDATLATLKIQPSEPRDSAVYFCASAPTGIEQFFGPGTRLTVL.

The genes are TRBV27 and TRBJ1-4; no definite D call. CDR3 length: 17 residues. Germline V gene sequence: CDR1 MNHEY, CDR2 SMNVEV (reference sequence). Trimming removed 0 bases at V and 7 bases at J, with 18 bases between. DNA of the CDR3: TGTGCCAGCAGTTTATCGTTTCGGGAATTAGGTCTTGAAAAACTGTTTTTT. The encoded protein is CASSLSFRELGLEKLFF.

The chain uses TRBV9 and TRBJ1-1; no clear D. There are 15 residues in the CDR3. The germline V gene encodes CDR1 SGDLS and CDR2 YYNGEE. Deletions cut 4 bases from V and 0 bases from J, with 13 bases between. The CDR3 protein is CASSISGDMNTEAFF. CDR3 nucleotide sequence: TGTGCCAGCAGCATCTCAGGTGACATGAACACTGAAGCTTTCTTT.

This rearrangement joins TRBV5-1 to TRBJ2-7, with 8 bases identical to TRBD1. V lost 3 bases and J lost 3; bases outside the gene matches: 11. Germline assignment: CDR1 SGHRS and CDR2 YFSETQ. This CDR3 has 16 residues. For the CDR3, the DNA is TGCGCCAGCAGCTCCCAACGGGCAGGGGGCATCTACGAGCAGTACTTC. As protein: CASSSQRAGGIYEQYF. The variable domain in full, with the rest retrieved from reference TRBV5-1 and TRBJ2-7, is KAGVTQTPRYLIKTRGQQVTLSCSPISGHRSVSWYQQTPGQGLQFLFEYFSETQRNKGNFPGRFSGRQFSNSRSEMNVSTLELGDSALYLCASSSQRAGGIYEQYFGPGTRLTVT.

The V and J genes are TRBV7-3 and TRBJ1-1; maybe TRBD1 (6 bases). This CDR3 is built from 16 residues. Trimming pared 0 bases from V and 5 bases from J, leaving 16 bases between. Germline loops: CDR1 SGHTA, CDR2 FQGTGA. The CDR3 DNA reads as TGTGCCAGCAGCTTAACCCCAACAGGGATGGTTACTGAAGCTTTCTTT. This codes for CASSLTPTGMVTEAFF. The full variable domain, completed using reference TRBV7-3 and TRBJ1-1, is GAGVSQTPSNKVTEKGKYVELRCDPISGHTALYWYRQSLGQGPEFLIYFQGTGAADDSGLPNDRFFAVRPEGSVSTLKIQRTERGDSAVYLCASSLTPTGMVTEAFFGQGTRLTVV.

This chain connects TRBV9 to TRBJ1-5; a weak D match, TRBD1 (6 bases). V lost 0 bases, J lost 2 bases, and 24 bases lay in between. The CDR3 has 20 amino acids. CDR1 and CDR2 from the germline V gene are SGDLS and YYNGEE. CDR3 nucleotides: TGTGCCAGCAGCGTAGACGAGCTAGGACCGGGGGCAGTTGGCAATCAGCCCCAGCATTTT. It encodes CASSVDELGPGAVGNQPQHF.

This chain joins TRBV13 and TRBJ2-1; D gene unclear. The germline gives CDR1 PRHDT, CDR2 FYEKMQ (reference sequence). The CDR3 sequence is 13 residues long. The V end was cut by 3 bases, the J end by 3 bases, with 6 bases between. CDR3 bases: TGTGCCAGCAGCTTGGGCGTCTACAATGAGCAGTTCTTC. Its protein is CASSLGVYNEQFF. The full variable domain, with the rest looked up from reference TRBV13 and TRBJ2-1, is AAGVIQSPRHLIKEKRETATLKCYPIPRHDTVYWYQQGPGQDPQFLISFYEKMQSDKGSIPDRFSAQQFSDYHSELNMSSLELGDSALYFCASSLGVYNEQFFGPGTRLTVL.

The table lists this clone with a few counts. The chain uses TRBV9 and TRBJ1-2; D is perhaps TRBD1 (6 bases). CDR3 size: 14 residues. The germline V gene encodes CDR1 SGDLS and CDR2 YYNGEE. Trimming left V 4 bases short and J 4 bases short, with 14 bases between. The CDR3 reads CASSQGGGSYGYTF. CDR3 nucleotide sequence: TGTGCCAGCAGCCAAGGAGGGGGGAGCTATGGCTACACCTTC. Variable domain in full (rest from reference TRBV9 and TRBJ1-2): DSGVTQTPKHLITATGQRVTLRCSPRSGDLSVYWYQQSLDQGLQFLIQYYNGEERAKGNILERFSAQQFPDLHSELNLSSLELGDSALYFCASSQGGGSYGYTFGSGTRLTVV.

The gene calls are TRBV15 and TRBJ2-1; possibly TRBD2 for D (5 bases). V lost 11 bases and J 2 bases, leaving 16 bases between the germline ends. There are 14 residues in the CDR3. Germline CDR1 reads LNHNV; CDR2 reads YYDKDF (reference sequence). The CDR3 here is CASARKEAYNEQFF. CDR3 sequence (DNA): TGTGCCTCCGCGAGGAAGGAGGCCTACAATGAGCAGTTCTTC.